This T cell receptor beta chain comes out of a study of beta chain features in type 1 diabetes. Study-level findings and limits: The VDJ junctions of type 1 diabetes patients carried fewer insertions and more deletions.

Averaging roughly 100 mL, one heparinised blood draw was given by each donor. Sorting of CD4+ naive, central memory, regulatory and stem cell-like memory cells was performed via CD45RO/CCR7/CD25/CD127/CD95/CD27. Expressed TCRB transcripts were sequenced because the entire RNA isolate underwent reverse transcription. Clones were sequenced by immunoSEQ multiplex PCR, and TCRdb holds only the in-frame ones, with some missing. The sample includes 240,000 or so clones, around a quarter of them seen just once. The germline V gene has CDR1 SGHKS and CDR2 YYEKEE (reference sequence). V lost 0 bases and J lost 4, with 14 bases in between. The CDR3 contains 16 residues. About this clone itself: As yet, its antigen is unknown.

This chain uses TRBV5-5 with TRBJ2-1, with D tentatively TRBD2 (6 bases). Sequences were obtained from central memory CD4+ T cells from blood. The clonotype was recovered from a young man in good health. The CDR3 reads CASSLAGGGVYNEQFF. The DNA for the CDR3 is TGTGCCAGCAGCTTGGCCGGCGGCGGGGTTTACAATGAGCAGTTCTTC.